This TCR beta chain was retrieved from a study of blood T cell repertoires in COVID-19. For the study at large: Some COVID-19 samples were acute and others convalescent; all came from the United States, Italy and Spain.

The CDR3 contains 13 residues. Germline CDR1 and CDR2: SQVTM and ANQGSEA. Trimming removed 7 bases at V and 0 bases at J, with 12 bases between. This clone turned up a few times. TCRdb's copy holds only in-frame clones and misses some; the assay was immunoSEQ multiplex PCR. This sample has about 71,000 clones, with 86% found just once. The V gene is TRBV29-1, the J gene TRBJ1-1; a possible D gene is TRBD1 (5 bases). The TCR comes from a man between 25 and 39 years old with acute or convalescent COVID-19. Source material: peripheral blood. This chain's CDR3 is CSAETELNTEAFF. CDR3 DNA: TGCAGCGCTGAGACAGAGTTGAACACTGAAGCTTTCTTT.